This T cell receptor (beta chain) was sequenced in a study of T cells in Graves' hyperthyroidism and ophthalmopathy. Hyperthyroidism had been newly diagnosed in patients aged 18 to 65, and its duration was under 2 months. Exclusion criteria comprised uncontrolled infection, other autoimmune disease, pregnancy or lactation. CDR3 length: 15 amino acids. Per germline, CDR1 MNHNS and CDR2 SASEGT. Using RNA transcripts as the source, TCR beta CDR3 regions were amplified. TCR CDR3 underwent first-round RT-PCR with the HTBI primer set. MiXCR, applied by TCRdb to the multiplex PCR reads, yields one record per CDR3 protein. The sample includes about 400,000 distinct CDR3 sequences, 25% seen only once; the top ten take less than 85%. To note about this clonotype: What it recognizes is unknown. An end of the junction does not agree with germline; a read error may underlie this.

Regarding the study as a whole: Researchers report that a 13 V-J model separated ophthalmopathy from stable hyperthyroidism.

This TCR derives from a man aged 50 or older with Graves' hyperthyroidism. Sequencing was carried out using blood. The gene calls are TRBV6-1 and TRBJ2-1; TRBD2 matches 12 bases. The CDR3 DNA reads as TGTGTCAGCAGTGTGCTAGCGGGAGGGCACAATGAGCAGTTCTTC. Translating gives CVSSVLAGGHNEQFF.